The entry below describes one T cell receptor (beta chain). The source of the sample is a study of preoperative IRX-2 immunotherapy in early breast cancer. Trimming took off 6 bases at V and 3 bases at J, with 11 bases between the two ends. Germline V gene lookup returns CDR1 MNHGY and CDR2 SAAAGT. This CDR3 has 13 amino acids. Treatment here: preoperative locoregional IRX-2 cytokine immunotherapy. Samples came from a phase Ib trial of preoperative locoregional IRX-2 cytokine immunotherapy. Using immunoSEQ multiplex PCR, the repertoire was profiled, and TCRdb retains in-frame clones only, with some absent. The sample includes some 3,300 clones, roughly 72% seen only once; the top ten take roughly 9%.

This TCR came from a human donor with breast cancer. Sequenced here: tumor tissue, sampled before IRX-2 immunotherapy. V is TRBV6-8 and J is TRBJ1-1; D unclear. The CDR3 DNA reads TGTGCCAGCAGGACCGACGGCTACACTGAAGCTTTCTTT. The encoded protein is CASRTDGYTEAFF.